This T cell receptor beta chain is drawn from a study of blood T cell repertoires in COVID-19 (dated by TCRdb to the early 2020s). The study in broad terms: The collaborator samples originated in the United States, Italy and Spain and spanned the acute and convalescent phases of COVID-19. The samples were drawn from two sources: the first 160 participants of the ongoing ImmuneRACE study, and 1,254 subjects contributed by 6 global collaborators. HLA class I and class II types, where available, came from metadata supplied by the sample provider rather than from assay-based typing. The prospective study material was composed of cDNA or gDNA derived from T cells, B-cell-depleted T cells, or PBMCs. Nearly every sample came with metadata listing a de-identified subject ID, COVID-19 status, age in years and sex. The dataset comprised deeply sampled blood TCRbeta repertoires from subjects exposed to, actively infected with, or recovered from COVID-19. The repertoires were made available in a free public database intended to serve as a resource for research on the immune response to SARS-CoV-2.

Overall results and qualifications from the work: How much clinical and demographic metadata was included differed by source and by participant, and the metadata was provided uncurated.

Whole blood was collected in K2EDTA tubes by collaborating institutions according to the institutions' own protocols. For TCRbeta analysis, collaborators shipped samples as frozen whole blood, isolated PBMCs, or DNA extracted from either of those sample types. TCRbeta CDR3 regions were amplified from genomic DNA by means of the immunoSEQ Assay, a bias-controlled multiplex PCR. In the paper's pipeline: The number of nucleated cells in each sample was estimated by amplification of reference gene primers within the assay. To quantify the absolute abundance of each unique TCRbeta CDR3 rearrangement, sequence reads were collapsed and filtered. For each sample, productive Simpson clonality was calculated as the square root of Simpson's diversity index over productive rearrangements. TCRdb limited this immuneACCESS table to in-frame rearrangements with V and J called. A share of clones is missing; checked studies link under half to unresolved V genes, and the rest is unexplained. V, J and clone size derive from that table, while D and trimming were established from the DNA sequence. In all, the sample holds a few hundred thousand clones, and about 89% of those were seen once. The top ten clonotypes cover approximately 1.2% of the sample.

Regarding this clone: The specificity of this receptor is unknown. No per-base quality is available; no much larger clone lies one base away.

Sequences were obtained from peripheral blood. The clonotype comes from a man aged 35-49 years with acute or convalescent COVID-19.

The CDR3 region has the sequence CASTGGYGANVLTF. The nucleotide sequence is given as TGTGCCAGCACGGGAGGCTATGGGGCCAACGTCCTGACTTTC. The chain is assembled from TRBV6-5 and TRBJ2-6, and 7 junction bases match TRBD2. Inclusive of the bounding cysteine and phenylalanine, the CDR3 is 14 residues long. CDR3 DNA only is kept here, 42 bases in frame from base 1. Sequences MNHEY (CDR1) and SVGAGI (CDR2) are obtained from the germline V gene. V loses 7 bases at its end and J loses 3 bases; junction bases beyond the gene matches: 3.